This TCR beta chain is drawn from a study of intratumoral heterogeneity in liver cancer. For the study at large: With a median age of 63 years, most patients were men.

Whole-study results and caveats: The authors noted under-sampled tumor-infiltrating lymphocyte representation as a limitation.

The repertoire was sequenced with immunoSEQ multiplex PCR; TCRdb's copy has only in-frame clones and lacks some. The data hold approximately 20,000 clones, with around 75% observed a single time. Patients had early-stage hepatocellular carcinoma, untreated before resection. Sampled areas showed no macroscopic evidence of necrosis or hemorrhage. V was clipped by 4 bases and J by 4 bases; unmatched bases: 9. CDR3 length: 16 amino acids. CDR1 and CDR2 (germline): LGHDT, YNNKEL (reference sequence). Comments on this clone: What it binds is unknown.

The source material was tumor-adjacent normal tissue, sampled before any cancer treatment. The source of this sequence is a woman aged 70-85 years with hepatocellular carcinoma. The chain recombines TRBV3-1 (or the pseudogene TRBV3-2) with TRBJ1-1; 10 positions agree with TRBD1. In nucleotides, the CDR3 is TGTGCCAGCAGCCGAATAGCGGGACAGGGGACCACTGAAGCTTTCTTT. Its translation: CASSRIAGQGTTEAFF.